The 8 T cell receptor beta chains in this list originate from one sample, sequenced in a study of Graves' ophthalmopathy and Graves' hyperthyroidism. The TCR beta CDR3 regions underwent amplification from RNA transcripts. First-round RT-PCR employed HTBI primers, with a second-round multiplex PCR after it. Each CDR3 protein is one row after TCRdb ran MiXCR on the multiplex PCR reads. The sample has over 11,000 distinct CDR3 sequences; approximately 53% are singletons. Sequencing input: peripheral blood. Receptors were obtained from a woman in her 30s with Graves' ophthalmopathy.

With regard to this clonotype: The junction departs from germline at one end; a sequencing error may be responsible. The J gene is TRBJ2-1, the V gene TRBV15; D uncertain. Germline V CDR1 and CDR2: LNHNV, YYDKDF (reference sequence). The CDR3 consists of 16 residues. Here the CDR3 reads CATSRGSQTGYNERFF. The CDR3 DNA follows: TGTGCCACCAGCAGGGGAAGCCAAACGGGTTACAATGAGCGGTTCTTC.

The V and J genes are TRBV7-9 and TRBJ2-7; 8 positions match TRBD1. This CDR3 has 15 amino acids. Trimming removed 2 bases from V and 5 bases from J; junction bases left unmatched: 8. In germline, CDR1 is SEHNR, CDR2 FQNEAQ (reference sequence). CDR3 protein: CASSLCGQGSDEQYF. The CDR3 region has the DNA TGTGCCAGCAGCTTATGCGGACAGGGCAGCGACGAGCAGTACTTC.

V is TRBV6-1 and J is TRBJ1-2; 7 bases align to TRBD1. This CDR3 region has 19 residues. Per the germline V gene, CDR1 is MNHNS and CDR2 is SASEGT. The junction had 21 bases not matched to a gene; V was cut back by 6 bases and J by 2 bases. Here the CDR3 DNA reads TGTGCCAGCAGCGGCCCCCGTGGGCGTCGACAGGGATCGAACTATGGCTACACCTTC. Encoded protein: CASSGPRGRRQGSNYGYTF.

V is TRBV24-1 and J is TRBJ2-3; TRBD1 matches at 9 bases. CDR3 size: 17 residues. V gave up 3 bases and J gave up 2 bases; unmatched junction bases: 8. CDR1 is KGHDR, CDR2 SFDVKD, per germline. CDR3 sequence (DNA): TGTGCCACCAGTGATCCTGGGACAGGGCTTTACACAGATACGCAGTATTTT. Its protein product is CATSDPGTGLYTDTQYF.

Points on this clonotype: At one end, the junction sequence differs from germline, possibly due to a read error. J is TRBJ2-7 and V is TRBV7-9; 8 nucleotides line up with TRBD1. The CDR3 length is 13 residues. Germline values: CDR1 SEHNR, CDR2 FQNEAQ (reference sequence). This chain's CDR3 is CASSLTTGDEQYF. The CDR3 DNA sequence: TGTGCCAGCAGCCTCACGACAGGGGACGAACAGTACTTC.

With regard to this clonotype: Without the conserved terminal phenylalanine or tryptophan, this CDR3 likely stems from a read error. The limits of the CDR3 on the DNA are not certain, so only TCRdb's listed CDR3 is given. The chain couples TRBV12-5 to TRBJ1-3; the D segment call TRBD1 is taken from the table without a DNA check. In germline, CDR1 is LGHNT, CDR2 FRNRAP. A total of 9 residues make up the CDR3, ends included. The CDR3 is CASSFHWTN.

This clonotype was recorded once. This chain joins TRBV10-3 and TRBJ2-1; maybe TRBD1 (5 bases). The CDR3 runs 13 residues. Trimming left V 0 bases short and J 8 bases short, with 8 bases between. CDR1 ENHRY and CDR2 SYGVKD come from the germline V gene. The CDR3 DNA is TGTGCCATCAGTGAGTCCAGGGAAGATGAGCAGTTCTTC. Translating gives CAISESREDEQFF.

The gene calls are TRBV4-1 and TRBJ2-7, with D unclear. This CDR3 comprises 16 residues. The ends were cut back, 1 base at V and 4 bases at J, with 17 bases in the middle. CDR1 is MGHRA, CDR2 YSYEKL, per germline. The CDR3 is CASSQVLGTSGYEQYF. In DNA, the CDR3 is TGCGCCAGCAGCCAAGTTTTGGGAACTTCTGGTTACGAGCAGTACTTC.